The 11 T cell receptor beta chains in this list originate from one sample, sequenced in a study of T cells in Graves' hyperthyroidism and ophthalmopathy. Template material for amplifying TCR beta CDR3 regions consisted of RNA transcripts. First-round RT-PCR of the TCR CDR3 relied on the HTBI primer set. One entry per CDR3 protein, called by TCRdb with MiXCR from the multiplex PCR reads. The sample yields hundreds of thousands of distinct CDR3 sequences, 12% to 15% seen once. The sequenced sample was blood. The origin of the receptors is a woman in her late teens or twenties with Graves' hyperthyroidism.

Ten or more counts support this clonotype. J is TRBJ2-7 and V is TRBV27; 12 nucleotides agree with TRBD2. The CDR3 contains 15 residues. Germline V CDR1 and CDR2: MNHEY, SMNVEV (reference sequence). J gave up 7 bases and V 2 bases, and 6 bases lay outside the gene matches. CDR3 in amino acids: CASSLRLAGVGEQYF. As DNA, the CDR3 is TGTGCCAGCAGTTTACGACTAGCGGGAGTGGGTGAGCAGTACTTC.

This clonotype was seen many times. The CDR3: CASNSLGAKESYNSPLHF. CDR3 nucleotide sequence: TGTGCCAGCAACAGCCTGGGGGCGAAAGAATCCTATAATTCACCCCTCCACTTT. The J gene is TRBJ1-6, the V gene TRBV6-1, with a possible D match to TRBD1 (6 bases). The V gene's germline CDR1 is MNHNS and CDR2 SASEGT. Trimming took off 7 bases at V and 1 base at J, with 20 bases between the two ends. CDR3 size: 18 residues.

Many counts were recorded for this clonotype. The V and J genes are TRBV30 and TRBJ1-1; D may be TRBD1 (5 bases). The germline gives CDR1 GTSNPN, CDR2 SVGIG (reference sequence). Trimming shortened V by 5 bases and J by 5 bases, and 9 bases separated the two germline ends. The CDR3 spans 11 residues. This CDR3 is CAWGRGTEAFF. The CDR3 bases are TGTGCCTGGGGGAGGGGTACTGAAGCTTTCTTT.

There are a few counts of this clonotype. The chain joins TRBV9 to TRBJ2-2; D not certain. V lost 4 bases and J lost 2, with 15 bases in between. There are 16 residues in the CDR3. The germline gives CDR1 SGDLS, CDR2 YYNGEE. The CDR3 nucleotides are TGTGCCAGCAGCCCCTCTTGGGTCCCAAACACCGGGGAGCTGTTTTTT. Translated, it gives CASSPSWVPNTGELFF.

This chain uses TRBV2 with TRBJ2-4; D is undetermined. The CDR3 is made up of 14 amino acids. Between the trimmed V and J ends, which lost 6 bases and 1 base, there was a span of 10 bases. Germline-derived CDR1 and CDR2 are SNHLY and FYNNEI. CDR3 DNA sequence: TGTGCCAGCAGCAACGTGGGCGCCAAAAACATTCAGTACTTC. Encoded protein: CASSNVGAKNIQYF.

In its sample, this clonotype was seen many times. The V and J genes are TRBV11-1 and TRBJ2-7; D possibly corresponds to TRBD1 (6 bases). V was trimmed by 4 bases and J by 0 bases, leaving 13 bases between them. The V gene's germline CDR1 is SGHAT and CDR2 FQDESV (reference sequence). The CDR3 sequence is 15 residues long. Here the CDR3 DNA reads TGTGCCAGCAGCTCCAGGGGCTATAGCTCCTACGAGCAGTACTTC. Translation: CASSSRGYSSYEQYF.

This clonotype appeared many times. The chain uses TRBV28 and TRBJ1-1; D uncertain. Trimming pared 8 bases from V and 0 bases from J, leaving 10 bases between. Germline CDR1 and CDR2: MDHEN and SYDVKM. CDR3 length equals 13 residues. The CDR3: CASGPVMNTEAFF. CDR3 nucleotide sequence: TGTGCCAGCGGACCGGTAATGAACACTGAAGCTTTCTTT.

This clonotype was counted ten times or more. The rearrangement links TRBV29-1 to TRBJ2-5, with TRBD2 matching over 7 bases. V trimming: 4 bases; J trimming: 5 bases; junction bases outside the gene matches: 7. From germline, CDR1 is SQVTM and CDR2 ANQGSEA. The CDR3 has 13 amino acids. The CDR3 sequence is CSVGRGVEETQYF. CDR3 DNA: TGCAGCGTTGGCCGGGGGGTCGAGGAGACCCAGTACTTC.

The chain combines TRBV6-1 with TRBJ2-5; 7 nucleotides agree with TRBD1. The CDR3 is 14 amino acids. Germline V gives CDR1 MNHNS, CDR2 SASEGT. Trimming cost V 5 bases and J 4 bases; bases outside gene matches: 7. Here the CDR3 reads CASSSQAGGETQYF. The CDR3 region has the DNA TGTGCCAGCAGTAGCCAAGCAGGGGGAGAGACCCAGTACTTC.

The V call is TRBV6-1, the J call TRBJ2-3; TRBD2 aligns across 9 bases. With 7 bases clipped from V and 5 bases from J, the junction kept 10 bases outside the gene matches. The germline V gene has CDR1 MNHNS and CDR2 SASEGT. The CDR3 length is 15 residues. The CDR3 DNA reads as TGTGCCAGCAAGGGGGCGGGAGGGCCGGGAGATACGCAGTATTTT. Encoded protein: CASKGAGGPGDTQYF.

At least ten counts were recorded for this clonotype. V gene TRBV6-1 combines with J gene TRBJ2-1; D perhaps matches TRBD1 (6 bases). The CDR3 runs to 18 residues. Germline V gives CDR1 MNHNS, CDR2 SASEGT. Between the trimmed V and J ends, which lost 6 bases and 0 bases, there was a span of 21 bases. The CDR3 DNA follows: TGTGCCAGCAGGGTTACAGGGAACCCGGGAAGCTCCTACAATGAGCAGTTCTTC. Encoded protein: CASRVTGNPGSSYNEQFF.